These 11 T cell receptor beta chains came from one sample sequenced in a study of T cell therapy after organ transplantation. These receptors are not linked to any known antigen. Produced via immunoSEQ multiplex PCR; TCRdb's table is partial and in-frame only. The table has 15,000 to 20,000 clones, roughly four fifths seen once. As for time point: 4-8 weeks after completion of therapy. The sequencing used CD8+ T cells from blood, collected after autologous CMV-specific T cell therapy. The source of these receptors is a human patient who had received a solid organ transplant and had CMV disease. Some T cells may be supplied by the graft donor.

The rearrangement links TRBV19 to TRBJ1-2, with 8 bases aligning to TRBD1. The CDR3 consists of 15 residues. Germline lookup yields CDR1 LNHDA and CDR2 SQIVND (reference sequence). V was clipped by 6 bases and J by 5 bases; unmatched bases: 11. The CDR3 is CASSPPHRGSYGYTF. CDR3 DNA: TGTGCCAGTAGCCCACCCCACAGGGGGTCTTATGGCTACACCTTC.

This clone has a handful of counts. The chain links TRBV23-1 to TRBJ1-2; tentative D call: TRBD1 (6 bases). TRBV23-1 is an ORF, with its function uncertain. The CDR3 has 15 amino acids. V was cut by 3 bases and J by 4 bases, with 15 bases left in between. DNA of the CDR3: TGCGCCAGCAGTCACCCCGGGGGGCTCAGCTATGGCTACACCTTC. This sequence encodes CASSHPGGLSYGYTF.

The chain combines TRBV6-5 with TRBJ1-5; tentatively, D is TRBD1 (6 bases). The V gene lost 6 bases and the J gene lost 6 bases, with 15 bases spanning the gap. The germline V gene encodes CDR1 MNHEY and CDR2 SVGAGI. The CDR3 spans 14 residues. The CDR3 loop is CASSRGGPPQPQHF. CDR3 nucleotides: TGTGCCAGCAGCCGTGGGGGGCCGCCTCAGCCCCAGCATTTT.

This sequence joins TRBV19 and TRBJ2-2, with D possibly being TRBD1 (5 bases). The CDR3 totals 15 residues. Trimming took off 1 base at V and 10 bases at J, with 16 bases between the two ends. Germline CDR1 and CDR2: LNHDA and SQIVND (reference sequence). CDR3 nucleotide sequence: TGTGCCAGTAGTATAGGACTTAGGGGATCCGAGGAGCTGTTTTTT. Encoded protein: CASSIGLRGSEELFF.

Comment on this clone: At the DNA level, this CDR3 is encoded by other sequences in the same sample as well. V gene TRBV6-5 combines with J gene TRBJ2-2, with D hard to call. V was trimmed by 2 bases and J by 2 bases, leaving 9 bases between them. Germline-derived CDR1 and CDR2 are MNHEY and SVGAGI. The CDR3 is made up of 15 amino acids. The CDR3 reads CASSYGQPNTGELFF. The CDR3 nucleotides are TGTGCCAGCAGTTACGGGCAACCCAACACCGGGGAGCTGTTTTTT.

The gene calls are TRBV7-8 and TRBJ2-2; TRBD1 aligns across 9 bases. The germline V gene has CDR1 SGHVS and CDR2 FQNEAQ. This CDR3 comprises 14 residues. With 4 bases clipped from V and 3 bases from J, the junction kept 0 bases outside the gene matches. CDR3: CASSYRGHTGELFF. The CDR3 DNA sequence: TGTGCCAGCAGCTACAGGGGGCACACCGGGGAGCTGTTTTTT. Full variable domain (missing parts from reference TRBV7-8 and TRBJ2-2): GAGVSQSPRYKVAKRGQDVALRCDPISGHVSLFWYQQALGQGPEFLTYFQNEAQLDKSGLPSDRFFAERPEGSVSTLKIQRTQQEDSAVYLCASSYRGHTGELFFGEGSRLTVL.

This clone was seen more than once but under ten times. The CDR3 nucleotides are TGTGCCCTCTCCGGAGGCTACAATCAGCCCCAGCATTTT. Its protein product is CALSGGYNQPQHF. The chain carries TRBV30 and TRBJ1-5; D ambiguous. This CDR3 region has 13 residues. Per the germline V gene, CDR1 is GTSNPN and CDR2 is SVGIG (reference sequence). Trimming cost V 8 bases and J 3 bases, with 14 bases left between them.

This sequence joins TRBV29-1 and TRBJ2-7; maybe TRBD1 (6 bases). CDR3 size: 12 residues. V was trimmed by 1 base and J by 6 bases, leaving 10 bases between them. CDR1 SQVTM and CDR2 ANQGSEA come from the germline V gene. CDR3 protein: CSVEGPGAEQYF. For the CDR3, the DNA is TGCAGCGTTGAAGGCCCAGGGGCCGAGCAGTACTTC.

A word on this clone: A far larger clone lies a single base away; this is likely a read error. The CDR3 DNA sequence: TGTGCCAGCAGCCTGACTAGCGGGAACTCCTACGAGCAGTACTTC. Its translation is CASSLTSGNSYEQYF. The chain recombines TRBV21-1 with TRBJ2-7; whether TRBD2, the table's D call, matches the DNA was not checked. TRBV21-1 represents a pseudogene. The CDR3 has 15 amino acids.

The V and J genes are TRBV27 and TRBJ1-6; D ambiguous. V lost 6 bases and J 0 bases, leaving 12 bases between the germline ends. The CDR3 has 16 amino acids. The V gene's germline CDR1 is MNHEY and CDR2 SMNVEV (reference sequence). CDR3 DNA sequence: TGTGCCAGCAGCCCCGGGCGGCCCTCCTATAATTCACCCCTCCACTTT. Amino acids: CASSPGRPSYNSPLHF.

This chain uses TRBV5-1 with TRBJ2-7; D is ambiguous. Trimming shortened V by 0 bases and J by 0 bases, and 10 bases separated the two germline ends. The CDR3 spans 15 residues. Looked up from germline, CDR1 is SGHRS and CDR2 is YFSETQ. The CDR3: CASSLAALSSYEQYF. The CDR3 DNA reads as TGCGCCAGCAGCTTGGCGGCACTTAGCTCCTACGAGCAGTACTTC.